A selection of T cell receptor beta chains follows, all from one sample in a study of T cells after yellow fever vaccination. TCRdb analysed the 5' RACE reads with MiXCR anew, one entry per CDR3 protein. Of around 610,000 distinct CDR3 sequences detected, roughly 12% appear once; the ten largest clones hold around 15%. Sample: PBMCs, taken on the day of the yellow fever booster vaccination. These receptors were collected from a man aged 25 to 40 who received the YFV17D yellow fever vaccine. Both conserved end residues are part of each CDR3. D genes are given only for firm matches. Expanded clones get a size class; other rows say once, few or many, or leave the size out.

TGTGCCAGCAGACCCGACAGGGGAGAAACCTACGAGCAGTACTTC CASRPDRGETYEQYF NA TRBV6-1 TRBD1 TRBJ2-7
TGTGCCAGCAGCTTAGGATGGGGGACAGGTGAAGCTTTCTTT CASSLGWGTGEAFF NA TRBV7-2 TRBD1 TRBJ1-1
TGTGCCAGCGGTGATGACAGCCCCACAGATACGCAGTATTTT CASGDDSPTDTQYF NA TRBV7-2 NA TRBJ2-3
TGTGCCACCAGGGGCGGCGGATACAATGAGCAGTTCTTC CATRGGGYNEQFF NA TRBV6-6 NA TRBJ2-1
TGTGCCAGCAGCCATAGTTCTAGCGGTAGCTACGAGCAGTACTTC CASSHSSSGSYEQYF NA TRBV3-1 TRBD2 TRBJ2-7
TGTGCCAGCAGTCCGGGGACAGGTTTCTACGAGCAGTACTTC CASSPGTGFYEQYF many TRBV12-3/TRBV12-4 TRBD1 TRBJ2-7
TGTGCCAGCAGCTTAGCGCATCTCGATGAGCAGTTCTTC CASSLAHLDEQFF few TRBV7-9 NA TRBJ2-1
TGTGCCAGCAGTACCCGGAGAACTACGAACACCGGGGAGCTGTTTTTT CASSTRRTTNTGELFF NA TRBV28 NA TRBJ2-2
TGTGCCAGCAGCTTAGGGTTGGGGGCTGAAGCTTTCTTT CASSLGLGAEAFF few TRBV11-2 NA TRBJ1-1
TGCGCCAGCAGCCTCGGGACAACTCCCACCTACGAGCAGTACTTC CASSLGTTPTYEQYF NA TRBV5-1 NA TRBJ2-7
TGTGCCAGCAGCCATCAGACACTGGGCACTGAAGCTTTCTTT CASSHQTLGTEAFF NA TRBV7-9 NA TRBJ1-1
TGTGCCAGCAGCGTAGTCGGGGATCAGCCCCAGCATTTT CASSVVGDQPQHF NA TRBV9 NA TRBJ1-5
TGCAGTGCAAAGGACAGGGAGGGGACCAAAAACATTCAGTACTTC CSAKDREGTKNIQYF NA TRBV20-1 NA TRBJ2-4
TGTGCCAGCAGTTACTCAGGGAACGGCTACGAGCAGTACTTC CASSYSGNGYEQYF NA TRBV6-5 NA TRBJ2-7
TGTGCCAGCATGGTGGACTCCTACAATGAGCAGTTCTTC CASMVDSYNEQFF NA TRBV7-2 NA TRBJ2-1
TGTGCCAGCAGTCCGACCAACAGGGGGCGCTGGGGTTCACCCCTCCACTTT CASSPTNRGRWGSPLHF NA TRBV12-3/TRBV12-4 TRBD1 TRBJ1-6
TGTGCCAGCAGCCAAGGACGGGAAGTGTACTTC CASSQGREVYF few TRBV16 NA TRBJ2-7
TGCAGTGCTAGAAGCGGGACCTCTGGGGCCAACGTCCTGACTTTC CSARSGTSGANVLTF few TRBV20-1 TRBD2 TRBJ2-6
TGCGCCAGCAGTCTTCAGGGCGCTAACGAAAAACTGTTTTTT CASSLQGANEKLFF NA TRBV5-1 NA TRBJ1-4
TGTGCCAGTAGTACCCAACTGGACCATAATGAGCAGTTCTTC CASSTQLDHNEQFF few TRBV19 NA TRBJ2-1
TGTGCCAGCAGTTACTCGGCGGGGACCTACAATGAGCAGTTCTTC CASSYSAGTYNEQFF NA TRBV6-5 NA TRBJ2-1
TGCGCCAGCAGCCAACGAGCTAGCGGGAGCTATGAGCAGTTCTTC CASSQRASGSYEQFF NA TRBV4-3 TRBD2 TRBJ2-1
TGCAGTGCTACCTACCTGGACAGGGGGACAGATACGCAGTATTTT CSATYLDRGTDTQYF few TRBV20-1 TRBD1 TRBJ2-3
TGTGCCAGCAGCGCCGCGGGCTACGGAAAGGGGCCCGAGCAGTACTTC CASSAAGYGKGPEQYF NA TRBV5-6 NA TRBJ2-7
TGTGCCAGCAGCCAGGGACAGGGATTGCACATTCAGTACTTC CASSQGQGLHIQYF NA TRBV7-9 TRBD1 TRBJ2-4
TGTGCCAGCAGTCGACAGGGGAGTGGTACTGAAGCTTTCTTT CASSRQGSGTEAFF few TRBV6-1 TRBD1 TRBJ1-1
TGCAGTGCTAGACAAAACTATGGCTACACCTTC CSARQNYGYTF NA TRBV20-1 NA TRBJ1-2
TGTGCCAGCAGCTTAGTGAGCCTCCTGGATAGCGGCACCTACAATGAGCAGTTCTTC CASSLVSLLDSGTYNEQFF few TRBV11-2 NA TRBJ2-1
TGTGCCAGCAGCCAAGAACGGTTAGCCAAAAACATTCAGTACTTC CASSQERLAKNIQYF many TRBV3-1 NA TRBJ2-4
TGTGCCAGCAGCCAAAGGGCGGATTACGAGCAGTACTTC CASSQRADYEQYF few TRBV7-9 NA TRBJ2-7
TGTGCCAGCAGCATTGCCGGGACTAGAGGGTACGAGCAGTACTTC CASSIAGTRGYEQYF few TRBV21-1 NA TRBJ2-7
TGCGCCAGCAGCACCCTGGCCTCGGCGGTTAACACTGAAGCTTTCTTT CASSTLASAVNTEAFF few TRBV5-1 NA TRBJ1-1
TGTGCCAGCAGCCAACCGCGGATTACCTACAATGAGCAGTTCTTC CASSQPRITYNEQFF few TRBV3-1 NA TRBJ2-1
TGTGCCAGCTCACCCCAAAACGGGGACAGGGCTGGCTACACCTTC CASSPQNGDRAGYTF NA TRBV18 TRBD1 TRBJ1-2
TGTGCCAGCAGTCAAAGGACAGGGGTCAATGAGCAGTTCTTC CASSQRTGVNEQFF few TRBV28 TRBD1 TRBJ2-1
TGTGCCAGCAGTTTACTAAAAGGGTACTCCTACAATGAGCAGTTCTTC CASSLLKGYSYNEQFF NA TRBV28 NA TRBJ2-1
TGTGCCATCAGTGACCCCACAGGGTCGAACACTGAAGCTTTCTTT CAISDPTGSNTEAFF few TRBV10-3 NA TRBJ1-1
TGCAGTGCTTATTCTGGCCTAGCCGGCCCCAAGTCCTACGAGCAGTACTTC CSAYSGLAGPKSYEQYF NA TRBV20-1 NA TRBJ2-7
TGTGCCAGCAGCGGGACAGGTGATCTCCACTTT CASSGTGDLHF NA TRBV9 TRBD1 TRBJ1-6
TGTGCCAGCAGCCAGACTAGTCCCTACAATTCTGAGCAGTTCTTC CASSQTSPYNSEQFF few TRBV7-9 NA TRBJ2-1
TGTGCCAGCAGTTTTGGAGGGAGACTACGCTCTGGGGCCAACGTCCTGACTTTC CASSFGGRLRSGANVLTF few TRBV12-3/TRBV12-4 NA TRBJ2-6
TGTGCCAGCAGCGTAGATTTAGCGGGAGGTGCGGGCACCGGGGAGCTGTTTTTT CASSVDLAGGAGTGELFF NA TRBV9 TRBD2 TRBJ2-2
TGTGCCAGCAGCCCCATGTTTTGGGACGGCGAAGAGACCCAGTACTTC CASSPMFWDGEETQYF NA TRBV7-2 NA TRBJ2-5
TGTGCCAGCAGGATCACGACTAGCTCCTACGAGCAGTACTTC CASRITTSSYEQYF NA TRBV2 NA TRBJ2-7
TGTGCCAGCAGCCAGGGACTAGCGGGAGGAATAGTCGGGGAGCTGTTTTTT CASSQGLAGGIVGELFF few TRBV7-2 TRBD2 TRBJ2-2
TGTGCCAGCAGCTTAGGAGGACAGTTGGGTTACGAGCAGTACTTC CASSLGGQLGYEQYF many TRBV7-6 NA TRBJ2-7
TGCAGTGCTAGAGAGGAGGAGGGGGCCTATGGCTACACCTTC CSAREEEGAYGYTF few TRBV20-1 TRBD1 TRBJ1-2
TGCAGTGCTAGGCGGCGGGAGTCCTACAATGAGCAGTTCTTC CSARRRESYNEQFF few TRBV20-1 TRBD2 TRBJ2-1
TGTGCCAGCAGTTACTCGGGCGGGCCCTCCTACAATGAGCAGTTCTTC CASSYSGGPSYNEQFF NA TRBV6-5 NA TRBJ2-1
TGTGCCAGCAGCGTGGATTTCACTAGCACAGATACGCAGTATTTT CASSVDFTSTDTQYF NA TRBV9 NA TRBJ2-3
TGTGCCATCACGGTGAAGGAAGCGGGGACAGATACGCAGTATTTT CAITVKEAGTDTQYF NA TRBV10-3 TRBD2 TRBJ2-3